This TCR beta chain stems from a study of blood T cells in healthy people across ages. The CDR3 is made up of 15 amino acids. Germline V gene data show CDR1 as SGDLS and CDR2 as YYNGEE. The ends were cut back, 4 bases at V and 2 bases at J, with 14 bases in the middle. Combining a sample-barcoded 5' primer with a J-beta primer mix, a second PCR ran for about 6 to 11 cycles. TCRdb reprocessed the 5' RACE reads via MiXCR and lists one record per CDR3 protein. The profile shows 920,000 or so distinct CDR3 sequences, under 55% of them singletons. The J gene is TRBJ2-3, the V gene TRBV9, with D hard to call. The receptor was isolated from a woman aged 60-75 years in good health. Sequenced input: blood. The CDR3, as DNA: TGTGCCAGCAGCCCTTCGTTTCCTGACACAGATACGCAGTATTTT. It is translated as CASSPSFPDTDTQYF.